The 4 T cell receptor beta chains listed next were all sequenced from one sample in a study of identical twins. TCRdb re-called the 5' RACE reads through MiXCR, storing one row per CDR3 protein. The sample yields 400,000 or so distinct CDR3 sequences, roughly 10% seen once. The sample comprised naive T cells sorted from blood. The receptors were gathered from a woman aged 45-65 years in good health.

The genes are TRBV7-8 and TRBJ2-5; perhaps TRBD2 as D (5 bases). Germline V CDR1 and CDR2: SGHVS, FQNEAQ. Trimming cost V 5 bases and J 5 bases, with 15 bases left between them. This CDR3 spans 14 amino acids. The CDR3 bases are TGTGCCAGCAGCCGAAACCTCGGCGGGGAGACCCAGTACTTC. It encodes CASSRNLGGETQYF.

This clonotype was seen ten or more times. The CDR3 is CASSQDLSMGNEQFF. As DNA, the CDR3 is TGTGCCAGCAGCCAAGATCTTTCTATGGGCAATGAGCAGTTCTTC. This sequence joins TRBV4-2 and TRBJ2-1; no clear D gene. V was trimmed by 0 bases and J by 6 bases, leaving 12 bases between them. CDR1 is LGHNA, CDR2 YNFKEQ, per germline. This CDR3 region has 15 residues.

This clonotype came up a few times. This chain uses TRBV20-1 with TRBJ2-5; D is unclear. Trimming cost V 5 bases and J 3 bases, with 13 bases left between them. The germline V gene has CDR1 DFQATT and CDR2 SNEGSKA (reference sequence). The CDR3 length is 13 residues. Here the CDR3 reads CSAPPDSEETQYF. CDR3 in DNA: TGCAGTGCTCCCCCCGACTCGGAAGAGACCCAGTACTTC.

The rearrangement joins TRBV4-1 to TRBJ2-5; D is unclear. V was shortened by 2 bases and J by 1 base, with 11 bases between the two germline ends. The CDR3 runs 15 residues. The germline V gene encodes CDR1 MGHRA and CDR2 YSYEKL. DNA for the CDR3: TGCGCCAGCAGCCAAAGCGAAACCCTCCAAGAGACCCAGTACTTC. It is translated as CASSQSETLQETQYF.